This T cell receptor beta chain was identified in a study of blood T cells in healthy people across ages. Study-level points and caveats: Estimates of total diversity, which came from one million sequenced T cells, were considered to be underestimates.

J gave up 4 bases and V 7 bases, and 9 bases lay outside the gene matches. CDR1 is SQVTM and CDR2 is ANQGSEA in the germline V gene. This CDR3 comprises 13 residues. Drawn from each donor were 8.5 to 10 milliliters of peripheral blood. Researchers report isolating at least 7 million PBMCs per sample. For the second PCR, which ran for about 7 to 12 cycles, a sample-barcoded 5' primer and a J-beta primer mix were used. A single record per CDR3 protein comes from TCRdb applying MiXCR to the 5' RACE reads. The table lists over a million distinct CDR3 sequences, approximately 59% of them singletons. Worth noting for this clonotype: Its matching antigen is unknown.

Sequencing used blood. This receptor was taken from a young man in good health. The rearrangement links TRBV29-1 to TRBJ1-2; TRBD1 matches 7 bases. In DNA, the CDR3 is TGCAGCGCTACAGGGGATTTTCCCTATGGCTACACCTTC. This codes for CSATGDFPYGYTF.